This T cell receptor (beta chain) was identified during a study of blood T cell repertoires in COVID-19. This clone has only one observation. Original methodology: Researchers report that nucleated cell counts were estimated from reference gene primer amplification. Sequenced by immunoSEQ multiplex PCR; TCRdb stores in-frame clones only, minus some. V, J and clone size reflect that table, while D and trimming were determined from the DNA. This table has 63,000 or so clones, around four fifths appearing once. The length of the CDR3 is 14 residues. V was pared by 2 bases and J by 6 bases, with 16 bases between. The germline V gene has CDR1 GTSNPN and CDR2 SVGIG (reference sequence).

Sequencing was performed on peripheral blood. The chain combines TRBV30 with TRBJ1-2; D might be TRBD1 (6 bases). The sequence came from a human donor in a cohort sampled during active COVID-19. CDR3 DNA sequence: TGTGCCTGGAGTCCCCGACAGGCTACTGATGGCTACACCTTC. Translating gives CAWSPRQATDGYTF.